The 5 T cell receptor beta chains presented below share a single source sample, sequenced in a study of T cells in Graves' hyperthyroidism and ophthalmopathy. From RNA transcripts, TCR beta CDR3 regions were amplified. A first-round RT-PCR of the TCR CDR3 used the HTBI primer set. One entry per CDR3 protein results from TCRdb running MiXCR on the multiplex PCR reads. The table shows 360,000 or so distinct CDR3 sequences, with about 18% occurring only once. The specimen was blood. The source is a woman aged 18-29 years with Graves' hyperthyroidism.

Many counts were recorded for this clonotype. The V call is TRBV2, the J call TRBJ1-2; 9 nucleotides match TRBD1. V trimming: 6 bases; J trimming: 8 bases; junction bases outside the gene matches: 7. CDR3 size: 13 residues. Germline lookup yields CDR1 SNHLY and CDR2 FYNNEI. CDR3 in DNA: TGTGCCAGCAGCCCCGGGACAGGGAAAGGCTACACCTTC. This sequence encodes CASSPGTGKGYTF.

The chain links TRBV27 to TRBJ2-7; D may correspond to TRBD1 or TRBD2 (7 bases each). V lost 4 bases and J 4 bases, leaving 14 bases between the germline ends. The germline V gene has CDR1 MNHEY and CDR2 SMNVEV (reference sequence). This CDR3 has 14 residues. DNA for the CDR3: TGTGCCAGCAGTTCGTCAGGGGGAGGGTACGAGCAGTACTTC. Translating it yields CASSSSGGGYEQYF.

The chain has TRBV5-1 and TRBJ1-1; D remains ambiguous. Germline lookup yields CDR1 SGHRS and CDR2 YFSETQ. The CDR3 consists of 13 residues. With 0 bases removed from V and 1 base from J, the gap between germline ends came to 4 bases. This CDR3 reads CASSLDWNTEAFF. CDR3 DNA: TGCGCCAGCAGCTTGGACTGGAACACTGAAGCTTTCTTT. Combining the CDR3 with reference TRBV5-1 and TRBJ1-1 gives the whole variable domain KAGVTQTPRYLIKTRGQQVTLSCSPISGHRSVSWYQQTPGQGLQFLFEYFSETQRNKGNFPGRFSGRQFSNSRSEMNVSTLELGDSALYLCASSLDWNTEAFFGQGTRLTVV.

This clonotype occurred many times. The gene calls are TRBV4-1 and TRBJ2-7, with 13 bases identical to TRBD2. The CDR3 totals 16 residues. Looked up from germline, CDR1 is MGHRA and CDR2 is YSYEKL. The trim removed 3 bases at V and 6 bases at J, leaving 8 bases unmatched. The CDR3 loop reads CASSHGRLAGGFEQYF. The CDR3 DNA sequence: TGCGCCAGCAGCCATGGACGACTAGCGGGGGGTTTCGAGCAGTACTTC.

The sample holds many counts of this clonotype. The CDR3 region is CASSYSTFRGNQPQHF. The DNA for the CDR3 is TGTGCCAGCAGTTACTCGACATTTCGGGGCAATCAGCCCCAGCATTTT. J is TRBJ1-5 and V is TRBV6-2 or TRBV6-3; D is ambiguous. Germline assignment: CDR1 MNHEY and CDR2 SVGEGT. The CDR3 covers 16 residues. V was clipped by 0 bases and J by 2 bases, with 11 bases between them.